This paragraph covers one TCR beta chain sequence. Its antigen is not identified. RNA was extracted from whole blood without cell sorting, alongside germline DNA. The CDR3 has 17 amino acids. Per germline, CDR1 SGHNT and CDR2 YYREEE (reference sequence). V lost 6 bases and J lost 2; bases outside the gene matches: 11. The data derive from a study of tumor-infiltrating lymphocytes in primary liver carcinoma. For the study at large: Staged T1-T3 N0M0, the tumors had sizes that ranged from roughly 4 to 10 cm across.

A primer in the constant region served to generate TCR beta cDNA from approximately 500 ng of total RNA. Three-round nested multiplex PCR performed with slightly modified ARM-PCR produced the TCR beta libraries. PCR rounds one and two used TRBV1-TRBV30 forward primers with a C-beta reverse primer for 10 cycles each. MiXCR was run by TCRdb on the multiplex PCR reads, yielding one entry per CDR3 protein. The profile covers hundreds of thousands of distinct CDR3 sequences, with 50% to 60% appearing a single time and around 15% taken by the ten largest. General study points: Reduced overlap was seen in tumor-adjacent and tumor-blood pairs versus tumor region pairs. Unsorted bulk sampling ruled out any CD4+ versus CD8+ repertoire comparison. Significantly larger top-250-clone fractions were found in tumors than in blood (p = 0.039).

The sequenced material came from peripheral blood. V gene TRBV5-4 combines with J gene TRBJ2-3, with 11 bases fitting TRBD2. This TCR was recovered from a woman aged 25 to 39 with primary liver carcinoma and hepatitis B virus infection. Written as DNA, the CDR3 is TGTGCCAGCAACACTCGGAAGACTAGCGGGGTCACAGATACGCAGTATTTT. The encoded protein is CASNTRKTSGVTDTQYF.